What follows are 21 T cell receptor beta chains derived from one specimen sequenced in a study of T cell repertoires in cytomegalovirus infection. From the reads, TCRdb called clonotypes with MiXCR, one entry per CDR3 protein. The sample carries fewer than 85,000 distinct CDR3 sequences, over 3.5% recorded once. The sample taken for sequencing was PBMCs. These receptors all stem from a human donor in good health (CMV status not recorded). Some clones in this sample may be carry-over from other donors' samples.

Comments on this clonotype: This may be a read error: a much more frequent sequence differs by one nucleotide. This chain connects TRBV7-6 to TRBJ1-2, with D possibly being TRBD1 (6 bases). Trimming pared 6 bases from V and 8 bases from J, leaving 22 bases between. The CDR3 extends over 15 amino acids. Germline CDR1 SGHVS, CDR2 FNYEAQ. CDR3 protein: CASRPSAGSGAGYTF. Written as DNA, the CDR3 is TGTGCCAGCAGACCAAGTGCCGGGTCAGGGGCCGGCTACACCTTC.

This clonotype appeared many times. The gene calls are TRBV7-3 and TRBJ1-1, with D possibly TRBD1 on 5 matching bases. Germline V CDR1 and CDR2: SGHTA, FQGTGA. Trimming cost V 4 bases and J 5 bases, with 11 bases left between them. The CDR3 covers 13 residues. Written as DNA, the CDR3 is TGTGCCAGCAGCTGGGGGGGAGGAACTGAAGCTTTCTTT. It specifies CASSWGGGTEAFF.

This clonotype appeared a few times. This chain joins TRBV7-8 and TRBJ2-5; perhaps TRBD2 as D (5 bases). The CDR3 is 13 amino acids. V lost 5 bases and J lost 5, with 12 bases in between. Germline V gives CDR1 SGHVS, CDR2 FQNEAQ. In nucleotides, the CDR3 is TGTGCCAGCAGCCCCGGGGTCGGGGAGACCCAGTACTTC. This encodes CASSPGVGETQYF. Drawing the rest from reference TRBV7-8 and TRBJ2-5, the complete variable domain is GAGVSQSPRYKVAKRGQDVALRCDPISGHVSLFWYQQALGQGPEFLTYFQNEAQLDKSGLPSDRFFAERPEGSVSTLKIQRTQQEDSAVYLCASSPGVGETQYFGPGTRLLVL.

This clonotype was seen a few times. V gene TRBV7-2 combines with J gene TRBJ2-7, with D possibly being TRBD2 (5 bases). Trimming took off 4 bases at V and 3 bases at J, with 13 bases between the two ends. The CDR3 is 14 amino acids. Per the germline V gene, CDR1 is SGHTA and CDR2 is FQGNSA. This chain's CDR3 is CASSSGEPNYEQYF. Written as DNA, the CDR3 is TGTGCCAGCAGCTCCGGGGAACCAAACTACGAGCAGTACTTC.

This clonotype was recorded many times. The gene calls are TRBV7-2 and TRBJ1-5; D uncertain. Germline V gene data show CDR1 as SGHTA and CDR2 as FQGNSA. The V and J ends lost 2 bases and 2 bases respectively, with 10 bases between them. The CDR3 has 15 residues. CDR3 region: CASSLRGRGNQPQHF. For the CDR3, the DNA is TGTGCCAGCAGCTTACGGGGAAGAGGCAATCAGCCCCAGCATTTT. The full variable domain, rest sourced from reference TRBV7-2 and TRBJ1-5, is GAGVSQSPSNKVTEKGKDVELRCDPISGHTALYWYRQSLGQGLEFLIYFQGNSAPDKSGLPSDRFSAERTGGSVSTLTIQRTQQEDSAVYLCASSLRGRGNQPQHFGDGTRLSIL.

The table lists this clonotype with many counts. The chain links TRBV7-2 to TRBJ2-3; D remains ambiguous. The CDR3 loop spans 14 amino acids. Trimming removed 1 base from V and 2 bases from J, with 7 bases in between. Germline-derived CDR1 and CDR2 are SGHTA and FQGNSA. This chain's CDR3 is CASSLDYFTDTQYF. In DNA form, the CDR3 reads TGTGCCAGCAGCTTAGACTATTTCACAGATACGCAGTATTTT.

This clonotype was observed many times. This sequence joins TRBV14 and TRBJ2-3; no definite D call. The CDR3 loop spans 14 amino acids. The V and J ends lost 4 bases and 4 bases respectively, with 12 bases between them. Germline V CDR1 and CDR2: SGHDN, FVKESK. The CDR3: CASSPLAGADTQYF. The DNA for the CDR3 is TGTGCCAGCAGCCCGCTTGCAGGAGCAGATACGCAGTATTTT. Full variable domain (rest looked up from reference TRBV14 and TRBJ2-3): EAGVTQFPSHSVIEKGQTVTLRCDPISGHDNLYWYRRVMGKEIKFLLHFVKESKQDESGMPNNRFLAERTGGTYSTLKVQPAELEDSGVYFCASSPLAGADTQYFGPGTRLTVL.

This clonotype was seen ten or more times. The V gene is TRBV9, the J gene TRBJ1-1, with D possibly matching TRBD1 (5 bases). Per germline, CDR1 SGDLS and CDR2 YYNGEE. V was pared by 4 bases and J by 4 bases, with 11 bases between. The CDR3 is 13 residues long. The DNA of the CDR3 is TGTGCCAGCAGCCTACCAGGGAGCACTGAAGCTTTCTTT. Translating gives CASSLPGSTEAFF.

This clonotype was detected ten times or more. The rearrangement links TRBV7-2 to TRBJ1-1, with unresolved D. This CDR3 spans 14 amino acids. V lost 5 bases and J lost 4, with 14 bases in between. Germline V gives CDR1 SGHTA, CDR2 FQGNSA. The CDR3 DNA follows: TGTGCCAGCAGCCCCTATTCCCCGGGCACTGAAGCTTTCTTT. Its translation: CASSPYSPGTEAFF.

In the case of this clonotype: A single base separates this from a much larger clone, so it may be a read error. The chain couples TRBV25-1 to TRBJ2-5; tentatively, D is TRBD2 (5 bases). Germline CDR1 MGHDK, CDR2 SYGVNS. This CDR3 is built from 9 residues. The CDR3 here is CVSGETQYF. The CDR3 nucleotides read TGTGTCAGCGGAGAGACCCAGTACTTC. Combining the CDR3 with reference TRBV25-1 and TRBJ2-5 gives the whole variable domain EADIYQTPRYLVIGTGKKITLECSQTMGHDKMYWYQQDPGMELHLIHYSYGVNSTEKGDLSSESTVSRIRTEHFPLTLESARPSHTSQYLCVSGETQYFGPGTRLLVL.

This clonotype was seen ten or more times. J is TRBJ2-7 and V is TRBV7-8, with TRBD2 identical over 8 bases. The V gene's germline CDR1 is SGHVS and CDR2 FQNEAQ. V lost 5 bases to trimming and J lost 6 bases; unmatched junction nucleotides: 12. CDR3 length: 15 amino acids. The CDR3 here is CASSLRGAGLSEQYF. Written as DNA, the CDR3 is TGTGCCAGCAGCCTGCGGGGGGCAGGGTTGAGCGAGCAGTACTTC.

The table lists this clonotype with a few counts. The genes are TRBV28 and TRBJ2-7; 7 nucleotides line up with TRBD2. Germline trimming cut 5 bases from V and 7 bases from J; bases unmatched to any gene: 14. This CDR3 spans 15 amino acids. CDR1 is MDHEN, CDR2 SYDVKM, per germline. The CDR3 DNA reads TGTGCCAGCAGTCCCCGACCTCCCCTCGGGGGGGAGCAGTACTTC. Translated, it gives CASSPRPPLGGEQYF.

This clonotype occurred many times. The genes are TRBV10-3 and TRBJ2-3, with TRBD2 matching 8 bases. Germline CDR1 and CDR2: ENHRY and SYGVKD. The CDR3 covers 13 residues. The trim removed 6 bases at V and 5 bases at J, leaving 4 bases unmatched. CDR3 DNA sequence: TGTGCCATCAGGAGCGGGAGTGGAGATACGCAGTATTTT. Its translation is CAIRSGSGDTQYF.

This clonotype was detected ten times or more. The CDR3 loop is CASSYSTQPQHF. As DNA, the CDR3 is TGTGCCAGCAGTTACTCCACTCAGCCCCAGCATTTT. The chain carries TRBV6-2 or TRBV6-3 and TRBJ1-5; D gene unclear. The CDR3 covers 12 residues. The V and J ends lost 0 bases and 6 bases respectively, with 3 bases between them. Germline V gene data show CDR1 as MNHEY and CDR2 as SVGEGT.

This clonotype came up many times. The J gene is TRBJ2-5, the V gene TRBV7-2; 7 bases are a match to TRBD2. Germline-derived CDR1 and CDR2 are SGHTA and FQGNSA. The junction had 15 bases not matched to a gene; V was cut back by 5 bases and J by 9 bases. The CDR3 spans 15 residues. CDR3 protein: CASSAGTNWAGSQYF. The CDR3 nucleotides are TGTGCCAGCAGCGCCGGGACTAACTGGGCGGGTTCCCAGTACTTC.

This clonotype was found many times. The chain has TRBV7-3 and TRBJ1-1, with D possibly matching TRBD1 (5 bases). CDR1 is SGHTA and CDR2 is FQGTGA in the germline V gene. The CDR3 loop spans 13 amino acids. V dropped 5 bases and J dropped 5 bases, with 12 bases sitting between them. The DNA for the CDR3 is TGTGCCAGCAGCACCCTGGGGGGGACTGAAGCTTTCTTT. It is translated as CASSTLGGTEAFF.

This clonotype appeared many times. The rearrangement joins TRBV6-2 or TRBV6-3 to TRBJ2-1, with TRBD2 matching over 12 bases. Germline CDR1 and CDR2: MNHEY and SVGEGT. The CDR3 totals 15 residues. Germline trimming cut 6 bases from V and 9 bases from J; bases unmatched to any gene: 9. The CDR3 coding sequence is TGTGCCAGCAGCATACTAGCGGGAGGTGTGGGTGAGCAGTTCTTC. Its protein product is CASSILAGGVGEQFF.

At least ten counts were recorded for this clonotype. Its ends do not fully match the called genes, so a read error is possible. This chain uses TRBV7-6 with TRBJ2-2; D is unresolved. CDR3 length: 14 residues. The V gene's germline CDR1 is SGHVS and CDR2 FNYEAQ. DNA for the CDR3: TGCGCCAGCAGCTTAGTAATCCGGAACGGGGAGCTGTTTTTT. Its protein is CASSLVIRNGELFF.

This clonotype appeared many times. V and J are TRBV4-1 and TRBJ1-4; no firm D call. The V end was cut by 0 bases, the J end by 0 bases, with 20 bases between. CDR1 is MGHRA, CDR2 YSYEKL, per germline. The CDR3 spans 20 residues. The CDR3 protein is CASSQDPLGRFLATNEKLFF. CDR3 sequence (DNA): TGCGCCAGCAGCCAAGACCCGCTTGGCAGGTTTTTAGCAACTAATGAAAAACTGTTTTTT.

The J gene is TRBJ2-1, the V gene TRBV7-9; D uncertain. CDR1 is SEHNR and CDR2 is FQNEAQ in the germline V gene (reference sequence). This CDR3 has 12 amino acids. Trimming shortened V by 5 bases and J by 8 bases, and 10 bases separated the two germline ends. CDR3 in amino acids: CASSPRVDEQFF. CDR3 coding DNA: TGTGCCAGCAGCCCTCGAGTAGATGAGCAGTTCTTC.

The sample holds a few counts of this clonotype. This rearrangement joins TRBV29-1 to TRBJ2-7; no definite D call. Trimming took 4 bases from V and 6 from J, leaving 4 bases between them. Germline CDR1 SQVTM, CDR2 ANQGSEA. The CDR3 is 9 amino acids. Written as DNA, the CDR3 is TGCAGCGTTGTCTCCGAGCAGTACTTC. This encodes CSVVSEQYF.